The rows below give T cell receptor beta chains drawn from one sample of a study of blood T cell repertoires in COVID-19. Profiling relied on immunoSEQ multiplex PCR, and the TCRdb table lists in-frame clones only, not all of them. The data hold around 230,000 clones, with around 87% observed a single time. Specimen: PBMCs or T cells enriched from blood (not recorded which). The source of these receptors is a woman aged 40 to 50 with acute COVID-19. Both conserved end residues are part of each CDR3. Each record gives: V gene, J gene, CDR3 protein.

TRBV4-1	TRBJ2-1	CASSQELAGNEQFF
TRBV7-7	TRBJ2-7	CASSPGLVETYEQYF
TRBV5-1	TRBJ1-4	CASSLGGGSTNEKLFF
TRBV5-1	TRBJ2-7	CASMLAGMDEQYF
TRBV3-1/TRBV3-2	TRBJ2-7	CASSQGTGFSEQYF
TRBV6-8	TRBJ2-1	CANPRGGRAFYEQFF
TRBV29-1	TRBJ2-1	CSVVTVSNEQFF
TRBV11-2	TRBJ2-3	CASSPRLASTDTQYF
TRBV5-4	TRBJ1-1	CASSYGGREEAFF
TRBV11-2	TRBJ2-7	CASSLARAGEQYF
TRBV7-9	TRBJ2-7	CASSFSNRAFEQYF
TRBV23-1	TRBJ2-7	CASSPPFEGPYEQYF
TRBV5-1	TRBJ2-2	CASSLAGSRIIGELFF
TRBV4-2	TRBJ1-2	CASSREEGNYGYTF
TRBV6-5	TRBJ2-2	CASRRDRNTGELFF